One and the same sample provided the 5 T cell receptor beta chains below, sequenced in a study of CD8 T cells in Susac syndrome. The RNA input was roughly 0.45 to 1 ug, and it was reverse transcribed with random hexamers. Via MiXCR, TCRdb re-called the immunoSEQ multiplex PCR reads, giving one row per CDR3 protein. The table has 140,000 or so distinct CDR3 sequences, roughly 94% seen once. The sample was CD4+ T cells from PBMCs. The receptors stem from a human donor in good health.

The chain combines TRBV7-9 with TRBJ2-2; D is possibly TRBD1 (6 bases). This CDR3 has 15 amino acids. The V end lost 7 bases, the J end lost 1 base, and 13 bases lay between the germline ends. The germline V gene encodes CDR1 SEHNR and CDR2 FQNEAQ (reference sequence). The CDR3 DNA is TGTGCCAGCACCGCCAGAGGGGGGAACACCGGGGAGCTGTTTTTT. Residues: CASTARGGNTGELFF.

This clonotype came up a few times. Written as DNA, the CDR3 is TGTGCCAGCAGTTTAGCCGGGACAGCTAACACCGGGGAGCTGTTTTTT. Translated: CASSLAGTANTGELFF. The chain recombines TRBV12-3 or TRBV12-4 with TRBJ2-2; TRBD1 matches at 7 bases. J lost 2 bases, V lost 0 bases, and 3 bases had no gene match. The CDR3 runs to 16 residues.

The chain carries TRBV5-1 and TRBJ2-6, with 9 bases aligning to TRBD1. The CDR3 loop spans 16 amino acids. V was pared by 9 bases and J by 0 bases, with 7 bases of the junction left unmatched. The germline gives CDR1 SGHRS, CDR2 YFSETQ. CDR3 coding DNA: TGCGCCACCTCCCCGACAGGGGGCTCTGGGGCCAACGTCCTGACTTTC. Its protein is CATSPTGGSGANVLTF.

CDR3 sequence reads: CSVGIGPHEQYF. CDR3 DNA: TGCAGCGTTGGTATTGGGCCCCACGAGCAGTACTTC. This chain connects TRBV29-1 to TRBJ2-7; unclear D gene. The CDR3 runs to 12 residues. Germline V gene lookup returns CDR1 SQVTM and CDR2 ANQGSEA. V lost 4 bases to trimming and J lost 5 bases, with 12 bases between them.

V and J are TRBV5-1 and TRBJ2-7; 7 positions match TRBD1. The CDR3 has 13 residues. CDR1 is SGHRS, CDR2 YFSETQ, per germline. V was pared by 3 bases and J by 6 bases, with 6 bases of the junction left unmatched. The CDR3 DNA is TGCGCCAGCAGCTGGGGTCAGGGGGTCGAGCAGTACTTC. This encodes CASSWGQGVEQYF. Full variable domain (rest looked up from reference TRBV5-1 and TRBJ2-7): KAGVTQTPRYLIKTRGQQVTLSCSPISGHRSVSWYQQTPGQGLQFLFEYFSETQRNKGNFPGRFSGRQFSNSRSEMNVSTLELGDSALYLCASSWGQGVEQYFGPGTRLTVT.